This TCR beta chain is from a study of blood T cell repertoires in COVID-19. The wider study: Acute and convalescent COVID-19 samples came from the United States, Italy and Spain. Sample material is recorded as cDNA or gDNA derived from T cells, B-cell-depleted T cells, or PBMCs.

The repertoire was sequenced with immunoSEQ multiplex PCR; TCRdb's copy has only in-frame clones and lacks some. The sample has roughly 190,000 clones; 80% to 90% are singletons. This CDR3 comprises 12 residues. Germline V CDR1 and CDR2: MDHEN, SYDVKM. Trimming removed 4 bases at V and 4 bases at J, with 8 bases between. Input material: peripheral blood. The sequence derives from a woman aged 60-75 years with COVID-19, enrolled during active disease. V usage is TRBV28 and J usage is TRBJ2-7; D may be TRBD2 (5 bases). Here the CDR3 reads CASSSGEYEQYF. The DNA for the CDR3 is TGTGCCAGCAGTTCCGGGGAGTACGAGCAGTACTTC.